These 11 T cell receptor beta chains originate from one sample sequenced in a study of blood T cell repertoires in COVID-19. Assay: immunoSEQ multiplex PCR; the TCRdb copy retains only in-frame clones and omits some. The data show 95,000 to 130,000 clones, with less than 90% seen just once and approximately 2.3% held by the top ten. The sample consisted of peripheral blood. Receptor source: a man aged 25 to 40 with acute or convalescent COVID-19.

As DNA, the CDR3 is TGTGCCAGCAGTCATCAGGGCGGGGATTCACCCCTCCACTTT. Protein: CASSHQGGDSPLHF. This chain uses TRBV7-9 with TRBJ1-6; D possibly corresponds to TRBD1 (5 bases). The germline V gene has CDR1 SEHNR and CDR2 FQNEAQ (reference sequence). Deletions cut 6 bases from V and 8 bases from J, with 14 bases between. The CDR3 loop spans 14 amino acids.

This chain connects TRBV6-5 to TRBJ1-5; 10 nucleotides align to TRBD1. CDR1 and CDR2 from the germline V gene are MNHEY and SVGAGI. The CDR3 is 15 residues long. V shed 5 bases, J shed 7 bases, and the junction held 8 bases outside the gene matches. The CDR3 is CASSPRGTGEQPQHF. The CDR3 nucleotides are TGTGCCAGCAGTCCTAGGGGGACAGGGGAACAGCCCCAGCATTTT.

The chain joins TRBV19 to TRBJ1-1; 10 bases agree with TRBD1. This CDR3 region has 14 residues. Trimming at V came to 7 bases and at J to 5 bases, leaving 7 bases not matched to a gene. Germline loops: CDR1 LNHDA, CDR2 SQIVND (reference sequence). The CDR3 coding sequence is TGTGCCAGTATTACGACAGGGGGCGTGACTGAAGCTTTCTTT. Protein product: CASITTGGVTEAFF.

V gene TRBV6-2 or TRBV6-3 combines with J gene TRBJ2-1; 9 nucleotides line up with TRBD2. CDR1 and CDR2 from the germline V gene are MNHEY and SVGEGT. Losses at the gene ends were 3 bases for V and 4 bases for J; bases not matched to a gene: 1. The CDR3 loop spans 14 amino acids. The DNA for the CDR3 is TGTGCCAGCAGTTATCTAGCGGGATACAATGAGCAGTTCTTC. Translation: CASSYLAGYNEQFF.

This clone was found a few times. The chain combines TRBV4-3 with TRBJ2-7, with D maybe TRBD2 (7 bases). V lost 0 bases and J lost 4, with 13 bases in between. CDR3 length: 15 amino acids. Germline V lookup: CDR1 LGHNA, CDR2 YSLEER. CDR3: CASSQDWGGGYEQYF. In DNA, the CDR3 is TGCGCCAGCAGCCAAGACTGGGGGGGCGGTTACGAGCAGTACTTC.

The V call is TRBV7-8, the J call TRBJ2-7; TRBD1 matches 8 bases. Germline CDR1 is SGHVS and CDR2 is FQNEAQ. This CDR3 has 15 residues. V was pared by 1 base and J by 2 bases, with 4 bases of the junction left unmatched. The CDR3 loop reads CASSLVGQGPYEQYF. Here the CDR3 DNA reads TGTGCCAGCAGCTTAGTAGGACAGGGTCCCTACGAGCAGTACTTC.

The gene calls are TRBV7-9 and TRBJ1-1, with 11 positions matching TRBD1. J was trimmed by 6 bases and V by 6 bases; bases with no gene match: 9. The CDR3 spans 15 residues. Per the germline V gene, CDR1 is SEHNR and CDR2 is FQNEAQ (reference sequence). The CDR3 sequence is CASREPGQGDSEAFF. CDR3 DNA sequence: TGTGCCAGCAGGGAACCGGGACAGGGGGACTCTGAAGCTTTCTTT.

The V gene is TRBV4-3, the J gene TRBJ1-4, with 8 positions matching TRBD1. This CDR3 is built from 16 residues. The germline V gene has CDR1 LGHNA and CDR2 YSLEER. V lost 3 bases to trimming and J lost 14 bases; unmatched junction nucleotides: 17. The CDR3 DNA reads TGCGCCAGCAGCCAGGGCGTCGACGCCTTCGGGACAGGTCTGTTTTTT. Translating it yields CASSQGVDAFGTGLFF.

The J gene is TRBJ2-3, the V gene TRBV25-1; D may be TRBD1 (5 bases). The germline V and J ends were trimmed by 3 bases and 3 bases, with 10 bases remaining between them. CDR1 and CDR2 from the germline V gene are MGHDK and SYGVNS. This CDR3 is built from 14 residues. CDR3 nucleotides: TGTGCCAGCAGTGACAGGGTCTGGACAGATACGCAGTATTTT. Translated: CASSDRVWTDTQYF.

In this sample, this clone turned up a few times. V usage is TRBV4-2 and J usage is TRBJ1-2, with 9 bases fitting TRBD1. The CDR3 sequence is 17 residues long. The V segment lost 0 bases and the J segment 0 bases; nucleotides outside the gene matches: 5. Germline V CDR1 and CDR2: LGHNA, YNFKEQ. The CDR3 protein is CASSQEDRQGANYGYTF. The CDR3 DNA follows: TGTGCCAGCAGCCAAGAGGATAGACAGGGGGCTAACTATGGCTACACCTTC.

The CDR3 here is CATSDSGFYNEQFF. The CDR3, as DNA: TGTGCCACCAGTGATTCGGGATTCTACAATGAGCAGTTCTTC. V usage is TRBV24-1 and J usage is TRBJ2-1; possible D gene TRBD2, 5 bases. Trimming took off 2 bases at V and 3 bases at J, with 7 bases between the two ends. Germline V gene sequence: CDR1 KGHDR, CDR2 SFDVKD. The CDR3 loop spans 14 amino acids.